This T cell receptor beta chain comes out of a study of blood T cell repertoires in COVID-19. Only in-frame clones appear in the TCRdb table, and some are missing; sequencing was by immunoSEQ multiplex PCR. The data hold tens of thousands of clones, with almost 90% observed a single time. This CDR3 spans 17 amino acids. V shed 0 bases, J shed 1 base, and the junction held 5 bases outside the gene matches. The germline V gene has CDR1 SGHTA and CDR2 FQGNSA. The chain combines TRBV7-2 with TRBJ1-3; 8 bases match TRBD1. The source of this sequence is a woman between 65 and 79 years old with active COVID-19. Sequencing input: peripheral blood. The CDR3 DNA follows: TGTGCCAGCAGCTTAGCTGGGACAGGTCGATCTGGAAACACCATATATTTT. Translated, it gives CASSLAGTGRSGNTIYF.